Many counts were recorded for the clone carrying this TCR beta chain. These data come from a study of neurological immune-mediated disorders. MiXCR, applied by TCRdb to the 5' RACE reads, yields one record per CDR3 protein. The sample has around 53,000 distinct CDR3 sequences; roughly 8.3% are singletons. The time point here: longitudinal time-point 3. This sequence was found in a woman between 40 and 55 years old in good health. Sequenced sample: PBMCs.

CDR3 sequence reads: CAISPQGQETQYF. For the CDR3, the DNA is TGTGCCATCAGTCCCCAGGGTCAAGAGACCCAGTACTTC. The V gene is TRBV10-3, the J gene TRBJ2-5, with D perhaps TRBD1 (5 bases). Between the trimmed V and J ends, which lost 5 bases and 2 bases, there was a span of 9 bases. CDR1 is ENHRY and CDR2 is SYGVKD in the germline V gene. The CDR3 has 13 residues.